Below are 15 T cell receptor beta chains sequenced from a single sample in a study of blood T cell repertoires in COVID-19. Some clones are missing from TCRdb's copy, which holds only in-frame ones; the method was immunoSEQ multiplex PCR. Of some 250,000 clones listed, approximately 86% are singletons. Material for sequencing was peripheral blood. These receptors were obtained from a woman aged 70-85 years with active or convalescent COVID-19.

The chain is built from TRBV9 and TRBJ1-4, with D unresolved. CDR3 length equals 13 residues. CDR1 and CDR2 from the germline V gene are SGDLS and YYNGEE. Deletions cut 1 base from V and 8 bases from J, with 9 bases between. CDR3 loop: CASSVTPREKLFF. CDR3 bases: TGTGCCAGCAGCGTAACCCCCCGGGAAAAACTGTTTTTT.

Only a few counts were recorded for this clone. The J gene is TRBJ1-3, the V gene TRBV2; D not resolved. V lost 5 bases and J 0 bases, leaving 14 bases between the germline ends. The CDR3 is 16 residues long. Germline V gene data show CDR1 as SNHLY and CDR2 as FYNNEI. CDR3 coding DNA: TGTGCCAGCAGTATTGGCAGGCCCAACTCTGGAAACACCATATATTTT. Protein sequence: CASSIGRPNSGNTIYF.

CDR3 loop: CASSMGRGSPLHF. CDR3 sequence (DNA): TGTGCCAGTAGTATGGGCAGGGGTTCACCCCTCCACTTT. This chain links TRBV19 with TRBJ1-6; D perhaps matches TRBD1 (6 bases). The CDR3 sequence is 13 residues long. V was cut by 3 bases and J by 9 bases, with 9 bases left in between. Germline CDR1 reads LNHDA; CDR2 reads SQIVND (reference sequence).

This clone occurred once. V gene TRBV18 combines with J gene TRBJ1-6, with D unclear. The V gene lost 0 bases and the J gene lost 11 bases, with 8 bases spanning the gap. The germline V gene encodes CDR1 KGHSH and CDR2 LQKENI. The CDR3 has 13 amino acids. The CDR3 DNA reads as TGTGCCAGCTCACCACCTATGGCGGCACCCCTCCACTTT. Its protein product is CASSPPMAAPLHF.

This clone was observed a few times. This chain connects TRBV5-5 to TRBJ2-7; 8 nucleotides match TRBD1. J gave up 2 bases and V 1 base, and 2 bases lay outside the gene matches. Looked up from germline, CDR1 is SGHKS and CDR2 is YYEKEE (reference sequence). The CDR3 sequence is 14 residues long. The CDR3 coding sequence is TGTGCCAGCAGCTTGACAGGGGGGACCTACGAGCAGTACTTC. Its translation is CASSLTGGTYEQYF. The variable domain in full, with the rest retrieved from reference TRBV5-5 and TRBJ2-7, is DAGVTQSPTHLIKTRGQQVTLRCSPISGHKSVSWYQQVLGQGPQFIFQYYEKEERGRGNFPDRFSARQFPNYSSELNVNALLLGDSALYLCASSLTGGTYEQYFGPGTRLTVT.

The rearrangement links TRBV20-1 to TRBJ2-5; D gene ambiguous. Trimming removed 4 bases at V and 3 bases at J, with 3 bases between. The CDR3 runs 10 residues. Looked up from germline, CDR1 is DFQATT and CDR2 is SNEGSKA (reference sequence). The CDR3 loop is CSAIKETQYF. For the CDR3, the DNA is TGCAGTGCTATAAAAGAGACCCAGTACTTC.

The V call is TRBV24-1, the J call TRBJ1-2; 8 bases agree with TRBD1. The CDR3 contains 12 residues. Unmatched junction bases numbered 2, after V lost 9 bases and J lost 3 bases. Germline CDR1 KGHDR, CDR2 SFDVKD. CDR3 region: CATGQGDYGYTF. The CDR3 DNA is TGTGCCACCGGACAGGGTGACTATGGCTACACCTTC.

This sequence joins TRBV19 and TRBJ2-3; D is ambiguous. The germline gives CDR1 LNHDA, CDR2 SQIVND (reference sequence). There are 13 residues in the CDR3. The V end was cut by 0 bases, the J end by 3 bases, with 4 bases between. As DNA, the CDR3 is TGTGCCAGTAGTATAGACGGGACAGATACGCAGTATTTT. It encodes CASSIDGTDTQYF. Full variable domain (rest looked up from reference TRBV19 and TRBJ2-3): DGGITQSPKYLFRKEGQNVTLSCEQNLNHDAMYWYRQDPGQGLRLIYYSQIVNDFQKGDIAEGYSVSREKKESFPLTVTSAQKNPTAFYLCASSIDGTDTQYFGPGTRLTVL.

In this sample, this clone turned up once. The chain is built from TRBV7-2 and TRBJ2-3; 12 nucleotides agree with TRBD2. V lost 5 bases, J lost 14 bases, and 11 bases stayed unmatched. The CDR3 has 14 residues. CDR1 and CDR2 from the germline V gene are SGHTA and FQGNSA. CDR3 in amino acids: CASSQGLAGGFRYF. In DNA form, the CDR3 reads TGTGCCAGCAGCCAAGGGCTAGCGGGGGGGTTTAGGTATTTT.

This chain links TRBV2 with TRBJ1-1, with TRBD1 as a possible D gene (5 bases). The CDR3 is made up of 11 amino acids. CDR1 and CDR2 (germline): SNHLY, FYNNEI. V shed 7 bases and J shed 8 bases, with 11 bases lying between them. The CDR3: CASTRQLEAFF. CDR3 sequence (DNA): TGTGCCAGCACCCGACAGCTCGAAGCTTTCTTT.

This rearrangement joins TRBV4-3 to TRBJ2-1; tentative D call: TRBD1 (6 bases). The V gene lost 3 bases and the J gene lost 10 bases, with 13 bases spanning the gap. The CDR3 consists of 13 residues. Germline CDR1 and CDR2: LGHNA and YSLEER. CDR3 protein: CASSHVTGSEQFF. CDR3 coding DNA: TGCGCCAGCAGCCATGTTACAGGGTCCGAGCAGTTCTTC.

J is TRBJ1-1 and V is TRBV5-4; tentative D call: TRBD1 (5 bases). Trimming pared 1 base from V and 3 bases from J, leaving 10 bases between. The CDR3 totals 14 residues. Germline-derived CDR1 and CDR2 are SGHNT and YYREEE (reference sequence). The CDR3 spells CASSLPGIDTEAFF. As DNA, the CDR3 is TGTGCCAGCAGCTTGCCAGGGATAGACACTGAAGCTTTCTTT.

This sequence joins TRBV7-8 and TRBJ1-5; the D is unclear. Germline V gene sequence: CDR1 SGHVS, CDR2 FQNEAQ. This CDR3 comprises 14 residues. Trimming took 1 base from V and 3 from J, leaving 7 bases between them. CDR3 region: CASSLVSYNQPQHF. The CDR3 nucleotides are TGTGCCAGCAGCTTAGTCAGTTACAATCAGCCCCAGCATTTT.

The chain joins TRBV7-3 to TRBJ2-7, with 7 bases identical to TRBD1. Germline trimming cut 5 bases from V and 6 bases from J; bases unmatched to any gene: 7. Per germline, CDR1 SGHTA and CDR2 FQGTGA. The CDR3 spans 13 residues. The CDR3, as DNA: TGTGCCAGCAGCCCATACCAGGGGGTCGAGCAGTACTTC. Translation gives CASSPYQGVEQYF.

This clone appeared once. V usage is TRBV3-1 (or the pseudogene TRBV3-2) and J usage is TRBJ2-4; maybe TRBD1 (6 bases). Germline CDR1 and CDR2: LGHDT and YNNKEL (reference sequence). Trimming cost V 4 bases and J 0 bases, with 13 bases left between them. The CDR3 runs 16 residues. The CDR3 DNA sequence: TGTGCCAGCAGCCGAGCCGGGACAACAGCCAAAAACATTCAGTACTTC. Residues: CASSRAGTTAKNIQYF.